This T cell receptor (beta chain) was sequenced in a study of cytomegalovirus exposure and HLA in healthy donors. Per the germline V gene, CDR1 is SNHLY and CDR2 is FYNNEI. The CDR3 consists of 14 residues. V lost 6 bases to trimming and J lost 4 bases, with 12 bases between them. Generated by immunoSEQ multiplex PCR, the TCRdb table keeps only in-frame clones and is missing some. The data hold a few hundred thousand clones, with roughly 90% observed a single time. Sequencing input: PBMCs. J is TRBJ1-4 and V is TRBV2; D may be TRBD1 (5 bases). The sequence came from a young woman in good health and CMV-seronegative. CDR3 coding DNA: TGTGCCAGCAGCGCCGACAGCTTTAATGAAAAACTGTTTTTT. Translation: CASSADSFNEKLFF.